This TCR beta chain stems from a study of STAT5B mutations in CD4+ large granular lymphocyte leukemia. Notes on the study in general: Top patient clones used TRBV06 genes more often: 8/27 versus 2/35 in controls.

Measured with immunoSEQ multiplex PCR; TCRdb has only the in-frame clones, and not every one. The sample shows about 30,000 clones, around three quarters of them seen only once. Trimming pared 6 bases from V and 4 bases from J, leaving 12 bases between. The CDR3 extends over 14 amino acids. Germline V gene lookup returns CDR1 MNHEY and CDR2 SVGAGI. Details on this clone: What it recognizes is unknown.

The chain couples TRBV6-5 to TRBJ2-2; D perhaps matches TRBD1 (5 bases). This clonotype originated in a human donor in good health. The sample comprised CD4+ T cells from blood buffy coats. The CDR3 loop is CASRVGAITGELFF. CDR3 nucleotide sequence: TGTGCCAGCAGAGTAGGGGCGATCACCGGGGAGCTGTTTTTT.